The clone carrying this TCR beta chain has only a few counts. This entry is derived from a study of blood T cell repertoires in COVID-19. Background on the study: The United States, Italy and Spain provided the acute and convalescent COVID-19 samples.

Germline V gene data show CDR1 as MNHEY and CDR2 as SMNVEV (reference sequence). This CDR3 has 13 residues. The trim removed 5 bases at V and 6 bases at J, leaving 6 bases unmatched. Original handling: Amplifying reference gene primers gave estimates of nucleated cell counts. Only in-frame clones appear in the TCRdb table, and some are missing; sequencing was by immunoSEQ multiplex PCR. V, J and clone size were drawn from that table, and D and trimming were deduced from the DNA. The table records tens of thousands of clones, around 90% of them present only once. The sequenced sample was peripheral blood. The V call is TRBV27, the J call TRBJ2-7; TRBD2 matches 8 bases. This clonotype originated in a woman in her thirties in a cohort sampled during active COVID-19. In DNA, the CDR3 is TGTGCCAGCAGTAGGGGCGCGGGGGGCGAGCAGTACTTC. Translation gives CASSRGAGGEQYF.